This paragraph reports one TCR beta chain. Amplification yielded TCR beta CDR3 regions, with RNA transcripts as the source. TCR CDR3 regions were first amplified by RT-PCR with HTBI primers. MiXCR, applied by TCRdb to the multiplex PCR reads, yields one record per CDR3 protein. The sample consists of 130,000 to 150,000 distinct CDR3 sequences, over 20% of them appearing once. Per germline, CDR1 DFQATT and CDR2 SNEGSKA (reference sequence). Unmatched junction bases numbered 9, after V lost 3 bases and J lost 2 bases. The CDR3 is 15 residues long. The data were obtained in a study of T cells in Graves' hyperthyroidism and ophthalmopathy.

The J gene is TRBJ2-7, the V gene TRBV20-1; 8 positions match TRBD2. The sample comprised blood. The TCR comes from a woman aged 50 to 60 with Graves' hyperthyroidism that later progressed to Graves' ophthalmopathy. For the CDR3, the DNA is TGCAGTGCTAGTCCCCTAGCGGGTTTAACCTACGAGCAGTACTTC. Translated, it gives CSASPLAGLTYEQYF.